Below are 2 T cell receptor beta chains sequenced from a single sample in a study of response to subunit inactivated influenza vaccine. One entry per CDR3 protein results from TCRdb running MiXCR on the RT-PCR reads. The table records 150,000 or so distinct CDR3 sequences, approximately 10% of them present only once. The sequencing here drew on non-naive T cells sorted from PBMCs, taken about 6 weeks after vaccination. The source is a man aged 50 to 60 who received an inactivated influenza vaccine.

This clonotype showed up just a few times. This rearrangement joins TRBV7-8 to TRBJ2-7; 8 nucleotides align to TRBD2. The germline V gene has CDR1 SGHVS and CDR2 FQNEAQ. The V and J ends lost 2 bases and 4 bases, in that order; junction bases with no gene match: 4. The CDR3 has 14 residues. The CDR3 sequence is CASSLLLAGYEQYF. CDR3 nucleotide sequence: TGTGCCAGCAGCTTACTCTTAGCGGGATACGAGCAGTACTTC.

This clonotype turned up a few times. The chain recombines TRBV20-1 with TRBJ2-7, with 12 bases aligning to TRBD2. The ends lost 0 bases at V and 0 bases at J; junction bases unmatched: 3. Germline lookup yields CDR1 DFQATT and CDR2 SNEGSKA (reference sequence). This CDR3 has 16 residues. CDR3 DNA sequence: TGCAGTGCTAGAGAGGGACTAGCGGGCCGCTCCTACGAGCAGTACTTC. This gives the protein CSAREGLAGRSYEQYF.